This record concerns one T cell receptor (beta chain) sequence. Its matching antigen is unknown. Amplified regions were TCR beta CDR3 sequences from RNA transcripts. The HTBI primer set drove a first-round RT-PCR of the TCR CDR3. TCRdb recomputed calls from the multiplex PCR reads with MiXCR, one row per CDR3 protein. The table includes about 300,000 distinct CDR3 sequences, roughly 19% detected once. This entry comes from a study of T cells in Graves' hyperthyroidism and ophthalmopathy. Overall study findings and caveats: Within blood appeared most thyroid clonotypes that had expanded above 0.001.

V was pared by 1 base and J by 3 bases, with 8 bases of the junction left unmatched. The CDR3 contains 16 residues. This TCR was recovered from a man aged 50-59 years with Graves' ophthalmopathy. V and J are TRBV12-3 or TRBV12-4 and TRBJ2-7; TRBD2 aligns across 8 bases. The sample comprised blood. DNA for the CDR3: TGTGCCAGCAGTTTAGGGGCTAGCGGGCCTCGCTACGAGCAGTACTTC. As protein: CASSLGASGPRYEQYF.